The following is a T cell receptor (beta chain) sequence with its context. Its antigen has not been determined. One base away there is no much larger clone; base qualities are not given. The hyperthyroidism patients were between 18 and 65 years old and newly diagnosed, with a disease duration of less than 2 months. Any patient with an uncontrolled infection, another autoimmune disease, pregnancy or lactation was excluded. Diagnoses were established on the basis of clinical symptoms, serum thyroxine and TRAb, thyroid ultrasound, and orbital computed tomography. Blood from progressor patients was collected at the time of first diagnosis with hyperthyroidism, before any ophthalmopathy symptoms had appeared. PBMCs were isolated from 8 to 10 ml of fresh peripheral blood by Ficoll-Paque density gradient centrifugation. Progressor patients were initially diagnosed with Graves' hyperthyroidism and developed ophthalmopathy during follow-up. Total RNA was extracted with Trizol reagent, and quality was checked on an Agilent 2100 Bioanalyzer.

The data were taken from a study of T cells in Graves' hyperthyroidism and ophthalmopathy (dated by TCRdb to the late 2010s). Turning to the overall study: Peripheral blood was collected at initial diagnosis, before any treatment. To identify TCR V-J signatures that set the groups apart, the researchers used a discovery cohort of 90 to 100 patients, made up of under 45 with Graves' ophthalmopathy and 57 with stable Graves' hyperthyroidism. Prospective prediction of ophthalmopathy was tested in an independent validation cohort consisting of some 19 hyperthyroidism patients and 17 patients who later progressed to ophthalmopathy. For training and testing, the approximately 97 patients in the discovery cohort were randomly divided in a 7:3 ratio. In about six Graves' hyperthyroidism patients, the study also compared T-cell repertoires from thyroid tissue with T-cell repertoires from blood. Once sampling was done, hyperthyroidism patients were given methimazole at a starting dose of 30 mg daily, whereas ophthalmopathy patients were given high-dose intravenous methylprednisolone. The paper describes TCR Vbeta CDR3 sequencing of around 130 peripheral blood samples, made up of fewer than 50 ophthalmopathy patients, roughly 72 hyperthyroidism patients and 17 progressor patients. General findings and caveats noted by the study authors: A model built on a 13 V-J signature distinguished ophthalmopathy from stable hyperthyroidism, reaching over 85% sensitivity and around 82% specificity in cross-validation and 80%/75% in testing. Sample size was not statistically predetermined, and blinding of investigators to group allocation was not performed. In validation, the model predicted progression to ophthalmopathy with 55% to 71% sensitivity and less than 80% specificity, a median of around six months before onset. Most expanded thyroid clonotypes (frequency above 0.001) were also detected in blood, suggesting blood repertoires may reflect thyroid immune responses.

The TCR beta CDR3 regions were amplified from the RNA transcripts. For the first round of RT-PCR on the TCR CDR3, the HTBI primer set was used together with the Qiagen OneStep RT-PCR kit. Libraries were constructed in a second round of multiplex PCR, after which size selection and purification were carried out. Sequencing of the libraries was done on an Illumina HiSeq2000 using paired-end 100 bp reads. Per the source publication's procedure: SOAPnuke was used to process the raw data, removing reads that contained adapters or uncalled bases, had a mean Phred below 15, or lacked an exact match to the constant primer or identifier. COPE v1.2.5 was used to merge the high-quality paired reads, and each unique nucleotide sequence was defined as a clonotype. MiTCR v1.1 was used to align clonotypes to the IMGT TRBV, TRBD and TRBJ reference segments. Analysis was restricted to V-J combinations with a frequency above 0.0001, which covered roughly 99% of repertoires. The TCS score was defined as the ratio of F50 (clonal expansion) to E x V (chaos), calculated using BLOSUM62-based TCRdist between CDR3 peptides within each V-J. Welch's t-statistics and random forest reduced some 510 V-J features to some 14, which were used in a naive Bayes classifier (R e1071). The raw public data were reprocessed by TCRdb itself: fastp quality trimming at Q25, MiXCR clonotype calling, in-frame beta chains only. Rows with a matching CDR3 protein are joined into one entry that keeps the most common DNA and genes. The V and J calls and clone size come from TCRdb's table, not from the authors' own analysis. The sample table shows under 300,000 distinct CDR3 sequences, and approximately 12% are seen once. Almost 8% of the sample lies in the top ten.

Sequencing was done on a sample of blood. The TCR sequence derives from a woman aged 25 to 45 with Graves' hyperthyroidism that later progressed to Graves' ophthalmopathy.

The DNA is TGTGCCAGTAACTCTCTCAGTAGCGGTTCCTACGAGCAGTACTTC. Translated, it reads CASNSLSSGSYEQYF. The chain is made from TRBV19 and TRBJ2-7, with a tentative D gene TRBD2 over 6 matching bases. Including the terminal cysteine and phenylalanine, the CDR3 comprises 15 residues. Only the CDR3 part of the read is kept: 45 bases, read in frame from the first base. Trimming removed 7 bases from V and 1 base from J, leaving 17 bases between the germline ends. Sequences LNHDA (CDR1) and SQIVND (CDR2) are obtained from the germline V gene (reference sequence). Here the CDR3 is joined to the reference TRBV19 and TRBJ2-7 genes, and the full variable domain is: DGGITQSPKYLFRKEGQNVTLSCEQNLNHDAMYWYRQDPGQGLRLIYYSQIVNDFQKGDIAEGYSVSREKKESFPLTVTSAQKNPTAFYLCASNSLSSGSYEQYFGPGTRLTVT.